This T cell receptor (beta chain) originates from a study of blood T cell repertoires in COVID-19. In the study overall: The United States, Italy and Spain were the sources of the acute and convalescent COVID-19 samples. The analysed material was cDNA or gDNA that came from T cells, B-cell-depleted T cells, or PBMCs.

Per the original methods: For nucleated cells, counts were estimated from reference gene primer amplification. The repertoire was sequenced with immunoSEQ multiplex PCR; TCRdb's copy has only in-frame clones and lacks some. V and J calls and clone size are those listed in that table; D and trimming were worked out from the DNA. The sample has around 460,000 clones; over 85% are singletons. A Seattle source enrolled patients during active infection and followed them longitudinally. CDR1 SGHRS and CDR2 YFSETQ come from the germline V gene. This CDR3 is built from 13 residues. Trimming stripped 0 bases from V and 5 bases from J, with 9 bases between.

The sequencing input was peripheral blood. This TCR was sampled from a man between 18 and 29 years old with COVID-19, enrolled during active disease. V gene TRBV5-1 combines with J gene TRBJ2-7; tentatively, D is TRBD1 (5 bases). The CDR3 region has the DNA TGCGCCAGCAGCTTGGAGGGGTTCAACGAGCAGTACTTC. This gives the protein CASSLEGFNEQYF. Combining the CDR3 with reference TRBV5-1 and TRBJ2-7 gives the whole variable domain KAGVTQTPRYLIKTRGQQVTLSCSPISGHRSVSWYQQTPGQGLQFLFEYFSETQRNKGNFPGRFSGRQFSNSRSEMNVSTLELGDSALYLCASSLEGFNEQYFGPGTRLTVT.